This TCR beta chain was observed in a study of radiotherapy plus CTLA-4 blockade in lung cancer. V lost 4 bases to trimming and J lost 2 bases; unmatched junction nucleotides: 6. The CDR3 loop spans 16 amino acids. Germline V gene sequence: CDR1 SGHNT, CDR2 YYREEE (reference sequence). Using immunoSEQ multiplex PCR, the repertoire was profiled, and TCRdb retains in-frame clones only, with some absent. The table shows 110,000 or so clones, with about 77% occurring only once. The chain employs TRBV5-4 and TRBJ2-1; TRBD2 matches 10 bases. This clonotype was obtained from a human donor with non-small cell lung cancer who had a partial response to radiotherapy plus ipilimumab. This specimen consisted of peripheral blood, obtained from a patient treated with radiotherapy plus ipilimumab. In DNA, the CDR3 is TGTGCCAGCAGCCGTAAGAGCGGGAGGGCCTACAATGAGCAGTTCTTC. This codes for CASSRKSGRAYNEQFF. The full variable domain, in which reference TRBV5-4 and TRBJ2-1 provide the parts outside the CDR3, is ETGVTQSPTHLIKTRGQQVTLRCSSQSGHNTVSWYQQALGQGPQFIFQYYREEENGRGNFPPRFSGLQFPNYSSELNVNALELDDSALYLCASSRKSGRAYNEQFFGPGTRLTVL.